The sequence of this TCR beta chain was determined in a study of CD8+ T cells in alopecia areata. Turning to the study itself: Treated patients were dosed with oral tofacitinib, taking 5 to 10 mg twice daily. Findings of the study overall: Lesional scalp exceeded normal scalp in clonality, especially in alopecia totalis/universalis. Tofacitinib produced a significant decrease in scalp clonality and in expanded CD8+ clones among the top 100.

In regard to this clone: Its antigen remains unknown.

RNA, once extracted, was reverse transcribed into cDNA for use as the sequencing template. Data came from immunoSEQ multiplex PCR; TCRdb stores just in-frame clones and leaves some out. The sample holds about 180,000 clones; roughly 46% are singletons and the top ten take roughly a tenth. Treatment reported: oral pan-JAK inhibitor, 5-10 mg twice daily. The CDR3 sequence is 14 residues long. Between the trimmed V and J ends, which lost 5 bases and 0 bases, there was a span of 11 bases. Germline values: CDR1 SQVTM, CDR2 ANQGSEA. Sequenced here: CD8+ T cells sorted from blood, sampled at week 52, from a patient treated with tofacitinib. The rearrangement links TRBV29-1 to TRBJ2-1; D is possibly TRBD1 (5 bases). The source is a human donor with alopecia areata. CDR3 residues: CSVPGPISYNEQFF. The DNA for the CDR3 is TGCAGCGTTCCAGGGCCTATCTCCTACAATGAGCAGTTCTTC.